This T cell receptor (beta chain) emerged from a study of blood T cells in healthy people across ages (dated by TCRdb to about 2015). Study-wide context: In model experiments, template switching captured roughly one uniquely barcoded TCR beta cDNA molecule for every two T cells. Two additional independent replicas of 1 million unique cDNA reads from the same blood draw were analyzed for two donors (one aged 18 to 30 and one aged 80 or older). Using deep sequencing normalized with unique cDNA molecular identifiers, the study measured how TCR beta repertoire diversity changes with age. Donors of different ages were randomly distributed across sequencing lanes to avoid experimental bias. Four age groups were formed from the donors: young (average 16 years), middle-aged (approximately 39), aged (62) and long-lived (about 80). The paper's findings and limits, for the study overall: There was a strong correlation between observed TCR beta diversity and the percentage of naive T cells measured by flow cytometry. Because profiling used bulk unsorted PBMCs, naive and antigen-experienced compartments could not be compared conclusively. Observed TCR beta diversity per million T cells fell roughly linearly with age, and a significant reduction was already apparent by age roughly 40. Because the CMV infection status of the donors was unknown, age-related changes in expanded clonotypes may potentially have been confounded. Compared with the aged group, more naive CD4+ T cells, fewer expanded clones and increased TCR diversity were shown by the long-lived group, suggesting age selection. Total diversity estimates from one million sequenced T cells were considered lower bounds and underestimates.

Library preparation employed 5' RACE. The sample was run on an Illumina HiSeq 2500. A second PCR of about 6 to 12 cycles was performed with a sample-barcoded 5' primer and a J-beta primer mix. A template-switch 5' adaptor carrying 12 random nucleotides introduced a unique molecular identifier onto each TCR beta cDNA molecule. Each sample yielded at least 2.5 million CDR3-containing paired-end reads. First-strand cDNA was synthesized from all RNA with the Mint cDNA synthesis kit, primed by a TRBC-specific oligonucleotide. All cDNA was treated with uracil-DNA glycosylase and then went through a first 18-cycle PCR with the universal primers M1SS and BC2_uni_R. Concerning the study's data processing: For normalization, 1 million high-quality reads were randomly selected from each sample, with every read carrying a distinct molecular identifier. Reads sharing molecular identifiers were discarded rather than binned into consensus sequences. MiTCR, set to a Q25 quality threshold and the strictest error-elimination algorithm, was used for CDR3 identification, clonotype clustering and error correction. A nonparametric unseen species model using Euler transformation provided a lower-bound estimate of total TCR beta diversity. The raw public data were reprocessed by TCRdb itself: fastp quality trimming at Q25, MiXCR clonotype calling, in-frame beta chains only. Rows are unified per CDR3 protein, each entry keeping the most common DNA and genes. The V and J calls and clone size come from TCRdb's table, not from the authors' own analysis. The sample yields some 860,000 distinct CDR3 sequences; roughly three fifths were counted once. The top ten constitute roughly 26% of the sample.

The donors were a few dozen Caucasian individuals from Russia, aged roughly 6 to 100 years, who were systemically healthy. Each donor gave about 9.7 milliliters of peripheral blood, drawn into EDTA-treated Vacutainer tubes. Ficoll-Paque density-gradient centrifugation was used to isolate PBMCs, with at least 6.5 million per sample. Total RNA, at least 6 micrograms per sample, was extracted from PBMCs with Trizol reagent. Naive CD45RAhigh/CD27high T cell percentages were measured by flow cytometry on a PBMC aliquot from every donor. CDR1 SGHTA and CDR2 FQGNSA were looked up in the germline V gene. Measured from the cysteine to the phenylalanine, the CDR3 is 17 residues long. The only DNA kept is the CDR3, 51 bases in frame from the first base. The trim is 0 bases for V and 3 bases for J, with a gap of 15 bases between the germline ends. On this clonotype itself: Its antigen target is currently unknown. Within one base of it there is no much larger clone, and no base qualities were kept.

Rearrangement joined TRBV7-2 to TRBJ2-1; a confident D gene designation cannot be given. This clonotype originated in a man aged 35 to 55 in good health. Source material: blood. Here the CDR3 is given as CASSLAFLANNYNEQFF. The DNA sequence follows: TGTGCCAGCAGCTTAGCGTTCTTGGCAAACAACTACAATGAGCAGTTCTTC.